This T cell receptor (beta chain) was recorded in a study of shared clonotypes between healthy human individuals. Study background: Three plates each covered CD4 naive and memory; CD8 naive two, CD8 memory one.

Positively selected for CCR7, the CD45RO-negative cells used as naive CD8 cells excluded terminally differentiated effector memory CD45RA+ cells. This table comes from immunoSEQ multiplex PCR, and its TCRdb copy is limited to in-frame clones, with some not included. The table lists around 2,100,000 clones, about 95% of them singletons. As regards this clone: Its antigen is still unknown.

Findings and limits, study-wide: A handful of donors showed sharing of about 4.8% of naive CD4 clonotypes.

Germline V gene sequence: CDR1 MDHEN, CDR2 SYDVKM. The CDR3 consists of 16 residues. Trimming left V 6 bases short and J 0 bases short, with 14 bases between. The sample taken for sequencing was naive CD8+ T cells sorted from blood. V and J are TRBV28 and TRBJ2-2; perhaps TRBD2 as D (5 bases). The receptor's source is a man between 18 and 29 years old in good health. DNA for the CDR3: TGTGCCAGCAGGCCCCTAGCACCAGCGAACACCGGGGAGCTGTTTTTT. Translated, it gives CASRPLAPANTGELFF.